This entry concerns a single T cell receptor (beta chain). These data are taken from a study of blood T cell repertoires in COVID-19. In the study overall: PBMCs, B-cell-depleted T cells, or T cells were the source of the cDNA or gDNA that made up the material.

Trimming left V 4 bases short and J 5 bases short, with 11 bases between. Per the germline V gene, CDR1 is SQVTM and CDR2 is ANQGSEA. CDR3 length equals 12 residues. How the authors handled the data: The assay estimated nucleated cells by amplifying reference gene primers. Sequencing was performed with immunoSEQ multiplex PCR; in TCRdb, only in-frame clones are kept and a portion is missing. V and J calls and clone size follow that table, whereas D and trimming were derived from the DNA. The sample shows over 200,000 clones, roughly nine tenths of them seen only once. This chain links TRBV29-1 with TRBJ1-2; perhaps TRBD1 as D (6 bases). Sequences were obtained from PBMCs or T cells enriched from blood (not recorded which). The TCR originated in a man aged 25 to 40 who had recovered from COVID-19. The CDR3 region is CSVGGQLYGYTF. DNA for the CDR3: TGCAGCGTTGGAGGACAGCTATATGGCTACACCTTC. Combining the CDR3 with reference TRBV29-1 and TRBJ1-2 gives the whole variable domain SAVISQKPSRDICQRGTSLTIQCQVDSQVTMMFWYRQQPGQSLTLIATANQGSEATYESGFVIDKFPISRPNLTFSTLTVSNMSPEDSSIYLCSVGGQLYGYTFGSGTRLTVV.